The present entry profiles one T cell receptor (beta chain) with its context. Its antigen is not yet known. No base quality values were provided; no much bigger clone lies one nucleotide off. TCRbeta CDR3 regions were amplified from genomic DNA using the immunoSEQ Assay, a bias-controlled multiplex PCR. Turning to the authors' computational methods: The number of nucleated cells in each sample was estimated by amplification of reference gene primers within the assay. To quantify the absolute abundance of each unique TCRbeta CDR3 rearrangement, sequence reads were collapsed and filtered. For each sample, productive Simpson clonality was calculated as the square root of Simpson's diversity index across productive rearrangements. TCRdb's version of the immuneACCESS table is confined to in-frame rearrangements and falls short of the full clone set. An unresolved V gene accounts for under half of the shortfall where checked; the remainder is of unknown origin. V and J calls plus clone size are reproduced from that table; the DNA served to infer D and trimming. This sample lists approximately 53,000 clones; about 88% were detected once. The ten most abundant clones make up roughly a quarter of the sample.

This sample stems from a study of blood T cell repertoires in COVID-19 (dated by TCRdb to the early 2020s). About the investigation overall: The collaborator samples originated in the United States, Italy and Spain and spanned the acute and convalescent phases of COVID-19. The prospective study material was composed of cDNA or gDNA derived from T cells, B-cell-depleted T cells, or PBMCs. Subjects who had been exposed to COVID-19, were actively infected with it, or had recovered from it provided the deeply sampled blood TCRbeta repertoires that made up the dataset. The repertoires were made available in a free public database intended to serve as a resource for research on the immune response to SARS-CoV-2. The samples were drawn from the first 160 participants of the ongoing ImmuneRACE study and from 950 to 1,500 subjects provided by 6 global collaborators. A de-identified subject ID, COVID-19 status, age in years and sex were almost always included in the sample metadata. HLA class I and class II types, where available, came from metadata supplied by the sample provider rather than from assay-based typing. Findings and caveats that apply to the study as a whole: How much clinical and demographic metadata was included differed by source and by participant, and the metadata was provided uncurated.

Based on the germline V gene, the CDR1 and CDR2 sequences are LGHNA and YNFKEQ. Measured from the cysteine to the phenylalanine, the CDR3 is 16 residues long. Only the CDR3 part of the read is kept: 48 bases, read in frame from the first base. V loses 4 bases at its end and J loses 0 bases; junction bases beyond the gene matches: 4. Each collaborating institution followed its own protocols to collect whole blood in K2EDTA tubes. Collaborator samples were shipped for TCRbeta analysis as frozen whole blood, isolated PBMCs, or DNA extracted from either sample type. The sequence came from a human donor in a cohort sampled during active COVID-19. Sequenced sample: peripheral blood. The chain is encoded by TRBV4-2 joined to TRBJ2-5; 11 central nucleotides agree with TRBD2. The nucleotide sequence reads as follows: TGTGCCAGCAGCCCAACTAGCGGGGGAAACCAAGAGACCCAGTACTTC. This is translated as CASSPTSGGNQETQYF.